This T cell receptor beta chain was recovered during a study of cytomegalovirus exposure and HLA in healthy donors. The primer mix had 60 Vbeta and 13 Jbeta primers. The table came from immunoSEQ multiplex PCR; TCRdb's copy has only in-frame clones and leaves some out. The table shows some 99,000 clones, with roughly three quarters occurring only once. The clonotype comes from a female donor in good health and CMV-seronegative. The sample was PBMCs.

The CDR3, as DNA: TGTGCCAGCAGGGCAAAGGGGGGGCTGACCTACAATGAGCAGTTCTTC. Translated, it gives CASRAKGGLTYNEQFF. The rearrangement uses TRBV2 and TRBJ2-1, with a weak D call TRBD2 (7 bases). Looked up from germline, CDR1 is SNHLY and CDR2 is FYNNEI. Between the trimmed V and J ends, which lost 6 bases and 2 bases, there was a span of 17 bases. CDR3 length: 16 amino acids.